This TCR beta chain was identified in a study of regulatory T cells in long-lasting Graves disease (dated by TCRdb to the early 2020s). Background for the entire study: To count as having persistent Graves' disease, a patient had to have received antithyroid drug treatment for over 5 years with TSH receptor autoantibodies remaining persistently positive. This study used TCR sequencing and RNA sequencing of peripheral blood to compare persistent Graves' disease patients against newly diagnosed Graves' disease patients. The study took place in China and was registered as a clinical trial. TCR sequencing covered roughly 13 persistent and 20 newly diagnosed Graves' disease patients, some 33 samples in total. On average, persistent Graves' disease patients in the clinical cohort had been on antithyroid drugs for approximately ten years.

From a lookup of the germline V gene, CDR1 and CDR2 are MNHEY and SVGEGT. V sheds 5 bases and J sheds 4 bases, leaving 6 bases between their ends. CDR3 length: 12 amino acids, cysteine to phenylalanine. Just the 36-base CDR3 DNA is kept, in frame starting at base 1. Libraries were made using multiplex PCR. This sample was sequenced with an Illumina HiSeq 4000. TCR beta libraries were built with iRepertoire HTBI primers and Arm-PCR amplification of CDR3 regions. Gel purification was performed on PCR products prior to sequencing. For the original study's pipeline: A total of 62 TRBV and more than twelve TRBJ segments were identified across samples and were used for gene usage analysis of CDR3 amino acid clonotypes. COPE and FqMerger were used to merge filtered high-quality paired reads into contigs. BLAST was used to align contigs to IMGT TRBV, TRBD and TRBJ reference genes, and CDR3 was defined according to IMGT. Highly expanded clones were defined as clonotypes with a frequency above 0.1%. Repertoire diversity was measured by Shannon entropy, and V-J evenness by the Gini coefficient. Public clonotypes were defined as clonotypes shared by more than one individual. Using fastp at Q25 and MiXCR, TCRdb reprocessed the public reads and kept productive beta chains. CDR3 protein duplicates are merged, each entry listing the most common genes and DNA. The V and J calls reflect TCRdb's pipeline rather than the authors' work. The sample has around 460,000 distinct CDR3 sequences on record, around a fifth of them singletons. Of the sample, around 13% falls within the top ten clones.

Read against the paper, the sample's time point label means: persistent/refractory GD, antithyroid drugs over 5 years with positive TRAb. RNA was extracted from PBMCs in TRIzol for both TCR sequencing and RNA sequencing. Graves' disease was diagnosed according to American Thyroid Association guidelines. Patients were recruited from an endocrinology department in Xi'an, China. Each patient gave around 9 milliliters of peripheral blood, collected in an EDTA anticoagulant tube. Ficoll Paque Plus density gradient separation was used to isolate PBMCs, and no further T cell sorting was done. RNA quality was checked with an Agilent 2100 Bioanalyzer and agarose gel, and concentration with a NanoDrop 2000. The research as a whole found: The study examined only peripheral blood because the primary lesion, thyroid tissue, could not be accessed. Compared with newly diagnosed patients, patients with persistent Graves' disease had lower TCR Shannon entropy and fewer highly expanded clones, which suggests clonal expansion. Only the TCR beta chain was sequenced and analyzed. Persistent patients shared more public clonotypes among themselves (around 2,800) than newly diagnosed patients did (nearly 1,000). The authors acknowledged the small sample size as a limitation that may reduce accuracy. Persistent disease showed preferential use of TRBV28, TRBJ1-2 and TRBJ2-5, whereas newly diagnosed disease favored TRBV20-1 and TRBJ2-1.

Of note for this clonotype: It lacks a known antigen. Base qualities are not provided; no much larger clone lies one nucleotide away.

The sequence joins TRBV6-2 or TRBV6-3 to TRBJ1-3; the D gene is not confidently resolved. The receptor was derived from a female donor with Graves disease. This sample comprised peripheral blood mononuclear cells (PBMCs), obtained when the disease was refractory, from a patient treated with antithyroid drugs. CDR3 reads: CASSETGNTIYF. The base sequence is TGTGCCAGCAGTGAAACGGGAAACACCATATATTTT.